The 22 T cell receptor beta chains below all came from one sample that was sequenced in a study of Graves' ophthalmopathy and Graves' hyperthyroidism. RNA transcripts served as template for amplifying TCR beta CDR3 sequences. An opening RT-PCR round employed HTBI primers and preceded a second-round multiplex PCR. TCRdb independently ran MiXCR on the multiplex PCR reads; one entry per CDR3 protein. The sample shows 300,000 to 350,000 distinct CDR3 sequences, 17% of them seen only once. The sample was peripheral blood. All receptors derive from an adult man with Graves' ophthalmopathy.

This clonotype was recorded at least ten times. The V gene is TRBV11-2, the J gene TRBJ1-3, with D uncertain. V was cut by 6 bases and J by 0 bases, with 9 bases left in between. Germline CDR1 is SGHAT and CDR2 is FQNNGV. The length of the CDR3 is 14 residues. In DNA form, the CDR3 reads TGTGCCAGCAGGCCACAAAGCTCTGGAAACACCATATATTTT. The encoded protein is CASRPQSSGNTIYF.

The sample holds many counts of this clonotype. The chain recombines TRBV12-3 or TRBV12-4 with TRBJ1-6; D gene uncertain. V was cut by 6 bases and J by 7 bases, with 13 bases left in between. This CDR3 contains 14 residues. The CDR3, as DNA: TGTGCCAGCAGCTTACAAGGAGGAAATTCACCCCTCCACTTT. This codes for CASSLQGGNSPLHF.

In its sample, this clonotype was seen many times. This chain uses TRBV6-1 with TRBJ2-3; the match to TRBD1 covers 8 bases. CDR1 is MNHNS, CDR2 SASEGT, per germline. The CDR3 loop spans 15 amino acids. The V gene end was trimmed by 4 bases and the J gene end by 5 bases; junction bases not matched to a gene: 8. Written as DNA, the CDR3 is TGTGCCAGCAGTGTTTTCCAGGGGGCTGGAGATACGCAGTATTTT. Translating it yields CASSVFQGAGDTQYF.

This chain links TRBV24-1 with TRBJ1-5; 10 bases fit TRBD1. The CDR3 is 15 amino acids. CDR1 and CDR2 (germline): KGHDR, SFDVKD. Losses at the gene ends were 6 bases for V and 3 bases for J; bases not matched to a gene: 4. The CDR3 reads CATSPGQGYNQPQHF. The CDR3 nucleotides are TGTGCCACCAGTCCGGGACAGGGGTACAATCAGCCCCAGCATTTT.

This clonotype was observed many times. The V and J genes are TRBV11-2 and TRBJ1-1, with D hard to call. The CDR3 has 14 residues. Germline loops: CDR1 SGHAT, CDR2 FQNNGV. The V gene lost 3 bases and the J gene lost 0 bases, with 8 bases spanning the gap. CDR3 protein: CASSFLGMNTEAFF. The CDR3 DNA sequence: TGTGCCAGCAGCTTCTTGGGAATGAACACTGAAGCTTTCTTT.

This clonotype was counted many times. The chain has TRBV6-1 and TRBJ2-4; no clear D. CDR3 length: 10 amino acids. Trimming stripped 4 bases from V and 16 bases from J, with 11 bases between. Germline V CDR1 and CDR2: MNHNS, SASEGT. The DNA of the CDR3 is TGTGCCAGCAGTGGGCCTCGAATCTACTTC. Translation gives CASSGPRIYF.

This clonotype occurred many times. V is TRBV12-3 or TRBV12-4 and J is TRBJ1-2; possibly TRBD1 for D (5 bases). CDR3 size: 12 residues. V shed 6 bases and J shed 8 bases, with 13 bases lying between them. The CDR3 bases are TGTGCCAGCAGCCGCGACAGCCCCGGCTACACCTTC. Its translation: CASSRDSPGYTF.

In its sample, this clonotype was seen many times. This chain connects TRBV2 to TRBJ2-5; perhaps TRBD1 as D (6 bases). Germline V gene sequence: CDR1 SNHLY, CDR2 FYNNEI. V was trimmed by 4 bases and J by 2 bases, leaving 14 bases between them. CDR3 size: 15 residues. CDR3 DNA: TGTGCCAGCAGTGCAACAGGGATGCCACAAGAGACCCAGTACTTC. Residues: CASSATGMPQETQYF. The full variable domain, in which reference TRBV2 and TRBJ2-5 provide the parts outside the CDR3, is EPEVTQTPSHQVTQMGQEVILRCVPISNHLYFYWYRQILGQKVEFLVSFYNNEISEKSEIFDDQFSVERPDGSNFTLKIRSTKLEDSAMYFCASSATGMPQETQYFGPGTRLLVL.

This clonotype was found many times. A much larger clone sits a single nucleotide away, making a read error possible. The rearrangement links TRBV13 to TRBJ2-2, with 7 bases that match TRBD1. Germline V gene data show CDR1 as PRHDT and CDR2 as FYEKMQ (reference sequence). CDR3 length: 13 residues. With 5 bases clipped from V and 4 bases from J, the junction kept 1 base outside the gene matches. DNA of the CDR3: TGTGCCAGCAGCCCAGGGGGCACCGGGGAGCTGTTTTTT. Protein product: CASSPGGTGELFF.

This clonotype was counted many times. The DNA for the CDR3 is TGCAGCGTTGAAGATGGGCAAGTGAACACTGAAGCTTTCTTT. Translating gives CSVEDGQVNTEAFF. The chain has TRBV29-1 and TRBJ1-1; no clear D gene. CDR3 length: 14 amino acids. Trimming removed 0 bases from V and 0 bases from J, with 8 bases in between. Germline V gives CDR1 SQVTM, CDR2 ANQGSEA.

To note about this clonotype: This could be a read error, since a much larger clone is one nucleotide away. The CDR3 ends on some other residue instead of the conserved phenylalanine or tryptophan, so this is likely a read error. The J gene is TRBJ1-2, the V gene TRBV6-1, with D hard to call. Germline CDR1 and CDR2: MNHNS and SASEGT. The CDR3 runs to 12 residues. Trimming removed 10 bases from V and 8 bases from J, with 17 bases in between. CDR3 coding DNA: TGTGCCACCTACTTCCAACCACTAGGCTACACCATC. It yields the protein CATYFQPLGYTI.

This clonotype was recorded at least ten times. The rearrangement joins TRBV6-5 to TRBJ1-2, with TRBD1 matching over 7 bases. With V trimmed by 5 bases and J by 0 bases, 6 bases remained unmatched. CDR3 length: 15 residues. Per the germline V gene, CDR1 is MNHEY and CDR2 is SVGAGI. The DNA of the CDR3 is TGTGCCAGCAGTACCCCCGGGACAGCTAACTATGGCTACACCTTC. As protein: CASSTPGTANYGYTF.

This clonotype has only a few counts. This CDR3 is CASSYSLAVNTEAFF. DNA for the CDR3: TGTGCCAGCAGTTACTCTTTGGCGGTGAACACTGAAGCTTTCTTT. This chain connects TRBV6-5 to TRBJ1-1; D gene ambiguous. Trimming stripped 0 bases from V and 0 bases from J, with 8 bases between. Germline V gene lookup returns CDR1 MNHEY and CDR2 SVGAGI. The CDR3 runs 15 residues.

This clonotype was detected many times. This sequence may be a read error, since a much larger clone differs from it by one base. The CDR3 ends on some other residue instead of the conserved phenylalanine or tryptophan, so this is likely a read error. V usage is TRBV11-3 and J usage is TRBJ2-5, with TRBD1 matching 9 bases. V lost 6 bases to trimming and J lost 2 bases; unmatched junction nucleotides: 7. Germline-derived CDR1 and CDR2 are SGHNT and YENEEA. CDR3 size: 15 residues. Here the CDR3 reads CASSLGQGIQETQYL. The CDR3 nucleotides read TGTGCCAGCAGTTTGGGACAGGGTATACAAGAGACCCAGTACCTC.

In its sample, this clonotype was seen many times. The chain couples TRBV6-5 to TRBJ2-2, with D possibly matching TRBD1 (5 bases). The CDR3 is 14 amino acids. V gave up 0 bases and J gave up 5 bases, with 7 bases separating them. Germline V gives CDR1 MNHEY, CDR2 SVGAGI. The CDR3 region has the DNA TGTGCCAGCAGTTACTCCCAGGGAACCGGGGAGCTGTTTTTT. It codes for CASSYSQGTGELFF.

This clonotype was counted only a few times. The chain uses TRBV30 and TRBJ2-7, with TRBD1 identical over 7 bases. J gave up 5 bases and V 3 bases, and 7 bases lay outside the gene matches. Germline CDR1 reads GTSNPN; CDR2 reads SVGIG (reference sequence). The length of the CDR3 is 13 residues. For the CDR3, the DNA is TGTGCCTGGAGGGGCGGACAGGACCACGAGCAGTACTTC. Translation: CAWRGGQDHEQYF.

This clonotype was detected many times. This chain links TRBV28 with TRBJ2-7; the match to TRBD2 covers 7 bases. Germline V lookup: CDR1 MDHEN, CDR2 SYDVKM. V dropped 4 bases and J dropped 7; count of bases not matched to a gene: 7. The CDR3 has 13 amino acids. CDR3 residues: CASSSGGSREQYF. The CDR3 DNA reads as TGTGCCAGCAGTTCGGGGGGTTCTAGAGAGCAGTACTTC.

This clonotype was seen many times. The V gene is TRBV3-1, the J gene TRBJ2-7; 13 bases fit TRBD2. V gave up 5 bases and J gave up 9 bases; unmatched junction bases: 13. Germline CDR1 and CDR2: LGHDT and YNNKEL (reference sequence). CDR3 length: 16 amino acids. CDR3 bases: TGTGCCAGCAGCGTCAGGACTAGCGGGGGCAGGATCATGCAGTACTTC. Translating gives CASSVRTSGGRIMQYF.

The table lists this clonotype with many counts. The V gene is TRBV20-1, the J gene TRBJ1-1; 9 nucleotides line up with TRBD1. This CDR3 comprises 17 residues. Germline V gene data show CDR1 as DFQATT and CDR2 as SNEGSKA (reference sequence). With V trimmed by 0 bases and J by 4 bases, 12 bases remained unmatched. The CDR3 region is CSARDAKGQGSGTEAFF. The CDR3 bases are TGCAGTGCTAGAGATGCCAAGGGACAGGGTTCAGGCACTGAAGCTTTCTTT.

In this sample, this clonotype turned up many times. The chain has TRBV12-3 or TRBV12-4 and TRBJ1-5, with a tentative D call TRBD1 (6 bases). The CDR3 totals 13 residues. V was cut by 5 bases and J by 6 bases, with 11 bases left in between. The DNA for the CDR3 is TGTGCCAGCAGTCCCCAAGGGGGTCAGCCCCAGCATTTT. It is translated as CASSPQGGQPQHF.

This clonotype was counted at least ten times. The V and J genes are TRBV7-9 and TRBJ1-2; D is possibly TRBD1 (6 bases). Germline CDR1 reads SEHNR; CDR2 reads FQNEAQ (reference sequence). The germline V and J ends were trimmed by 5 bases and 2 bases, with 12 bases remaining between them. The CDR3 extends over 14 amino acids. CDR3 nucleotides: TGTGCCAGCAGCCATTTCGGACAGAACTATGGCTACACCTTC. Translated, it gives CASSHFGQNYGYTF.

The CDR3 DNA sequence: TGTGCCAGCTCACCAGCGACAGGGGGGAACACTGAAGCTTTCTTT. Amino acid sequence: CASSPATGGNTEAFF. The chain uses TRBV18 and TRBJ1-1; 9 nucleotides match TRBD1. The V and J ends lost 2 bases and 1 base, in that order; junction bases with no gene match: 2. CDR1 KGHSH and CDR2 LQKENI come from the germline V gene. The CDR3 loop spans 15 amino acids.